The sequence of this TCR beta chain was determined in a study of T cells in Graves' hyperthyroidism and ophthalmopathy. Study at large: Peripheral blood was acquired at first diagnosis, ahead of any therapy whatsoever.

What was amplified from RNA transcripts were TCR beta CDR3 regions. First-round RT-PCR targeting the TCR CDR3 was performed with the HTBI primer set. One entry per CDR3 protein, called by TCRdb with MiXCR from the multiplex PCR reads. This sample carries about 370,000 distinct CDR3 sequences, around 15% of them seen once, and the ten largest clones take roughly 19%. A remark on this clonotype: Its target is not known.

The CDR3 totals 13 residues. The germline V gene encodes CDR1 SGDLS and CDR2 YYNGEE. Trimming shortened V by 7 bases and J by 4 bases, and 12 bases separated the two germline ends. Study results and caveats: The model anticipated ophthalmopathy a median approximately 6.7 months pre-onset.

Uncontrolled infection, other autoimmune disease, pregnancy and lactation each barred patients from inclusion. The PBMCs studied were ones that came from roughly 9.4 ml fresh peripheral blood. The TCR was taken from a woman aged 55 to 70 with Graves' ophthalmopathy. Sample: blood. The chain couples TRBV9 to TRBJ2-1; a weak D match, TRBD1 (5 bases). The CDR3 coding sequence is TGTGCCAGCGCGAAGACAGTATACAATGAGCAGTTCTTC. It specifies CASAKTVYNEQFF. Complete variable domain (other parts from reference TRBV9 and TRBJ2-1): DSGVTQTPKHLITATGQRVTLRCSPRSGDLSVYWYQQSLDQGLQFLIQYYNGEERAKGNILERFSAQQFPDLHSELNLSSLELGDSALYFCASAKTVYNEQFFGPGTRLTVL.